Listed below are T cell receptor beta chains from one sample, sequenced in a study of blood T cell repertoires in COVID-19. The repertoire was sequenced with immunoSEQ multiplex PCR; TCRdb's copy has only in-frame clones and lacks some. This sample has 140,000 to 150,000 clones; 80% to 90% occur once, and the top ten carry about 1.7%. Sequencing input: peripheral blood. These TCRs come from a woman aged 50 to 60 with acute or convalescent COVID-19. The CDR3 runs from the conserved cysteine through the conserved F or W.

V gene	J gene	CDR3 protein
TRBV5-1	TRBJ1-2	CASSIGQAPANYGYTF
TRBV19	TRBJ2-3	CASSTRRGLAGKGDTQYF
TRBV11-2	TRBJ2-7	CASSLRGGRDNYEQYF
TRBV30	TRBJ1-4	CAWSGTGAEKLFF
TRBV27	TRBJ1-5	CASSSRDRVFSQPQHF
TRBV5-4	TRBJ2-7	CASSFLAGDDEQYF
TRBV6-5	TRBJ1-2	CASSYSGTPELYGYTF
TRBV19	TRBJ2-7	CASSTSGGLLSYEQYF
TRBV5-6	TRBJ1-2	CASSLGTAIYGYTF
TRBV5-1	TRBJ2-1	CASSSGQGPYNEQFF
TRBV11-3	TRBJ1-1	CASSLSGNTEAFF
TRBV27	TRBJ2-2	CASSPVYGGSRAGELFF
TRBV5-1	TRBJ1-1	CASSLVAGDTEAFF
TRBV27	TRBJ2-1	CASSFWTTNEQFF
TRBV2	TRBJ1-5	CASSPGTGGNQPQHF
TRBV6-1	TRBJ2-5	CASSEQGQGETQYF
TRBV5-6	TRBJ1-5	CASSETGRISNQPQHF